This entry lists 24 T cell receptor beta chains sequenced from one sample in a study of esophageal squamous cell carcinoma under preoperative chemotherapy. Time point of the sample: after preoperative PTX-NDP chemotherapy. In TCRdb, the PCR reads were re-called with MiXCR into one record per CDR3 protein. The table lists about 18,000 distinct CDR3 sequences, roughly 46% of them singletons. Sampling was performed from a patient given preoperative chemotherapy. The receptors here all came from a human donor with esophageal squamous cell carcinoma. The donor label of this sample is uncertain.

A word on this clonotype: The junction does not match germline at one end; this may be a read error. The rearrangement uses TRBV6-1 and TRBJ2-1; D may correspond to TRBD1 or TRBD2 (5 bases each). The CDR3 is made up of 19 amino acids. CDR1 MNHNS and CDR2 SASEGT come from the germline V gene. In DNA, the CDR3 is TGTGCCAGTCCTCATAAGCCCGGAGACAGCGGTATATCGAACGGTGAGCAGTTTTTC. This translates into CASPHKPGDSGISNGEQFF.

The rearrangement joins TRBV5-8 to TRBJ2-1; the D gene could be TRBD1 or TRBD2 (5 bases each). This CDR3 is 15 amino acids long. CDR1 is SGHTS, CDR2 YDEGEE, per germline. V gave up 4 bases and J gave up 11 bases, with 22 bases separating them. The CDR3 DNA reads as TGTGCCAGCAGCCCGGACACGGACGGGATAACTCAGCAGTTCTTC. Encoded protein: CASSPDTDGITQQFF.

This clonotype was found a few times. The chain is built from TRBV7-3 and TRBJ2-3; TRBD2 might be the D (6 bases). CDR3 length: 14 residues. The V gene's germline CDR1 is SGHTA and CDR2 FQGTGA. V lost 2 bases and J lost 6, with 12 bases in between. For the CDR3, the DNA is TGTGCCAGCAGCTTATCGGGAGCAGTGGATACGCAGTATTTT. It yields the protein CASSLSGAVDTQYF.

In its sample, this clonotype is medium-sized. A much larger clone differs from this one at a single base, so this may be a read error. The V gene is TRBV27, the J gene TRBJ2-5; D is uncertain. This CDR3 spans 14 amino acids. The germline V gene encodes CDR1 MNHEY and CDR2 SMNVEV (reference sequence). Trimming took 0 bases from V and 11 from J, leaving 16 bases between them. The CDR3 DNA follows: TGTGCCAGCAGTTTATCTTTGGTCCCTAATGAGCAGTACTTC. It codes for CASSLSLVPNEQYF.

The chain employs TRBV7-6 and TRBJ2-1; TRBD2 agrees at 14 bases. Germline assignment: CDR1 SGHVS and CDR2 FNYEAQ. CDR3 length: 14 amino acids. V shed 3 bases, J shed 15 bases, and the junction held 7 bases outside the gene matches. The CDR3 DNA reads as TGTGCCAGCAGCTTGGGACTAGCGGGAGTAGCGCCGTTCTTC. Protein product: CASSLGLAGVAPFF.

This clonotype has more than one count but fewer than ten. The chain links TRBV7-2 to TRBJ2-1; D is unclear. With 1 base removed from V and 5 bases from J, the gap between germline ends came to 9 bases. The CDR3 consists of 14 residues. Looked up from germline, CDR1 is SGHTA and CDR2 is FQGNSA. As DNA, the CDR3 is TGTGCCAGCAGCTTAGAACCTAGTAACAATGAGCAGTTCTTC. It encodes CASSLEPSNNEQFF.

This clonotype was detected a few times. The chain has TRBV7-2 and TRBJ2-3; 8 nucleotides line up with TRBD2. Germline CDR1 is SGHTA and CDR2 is FQGNSA. The length of the CDR3 is 15 residues. V was clipped by 10 bases and J by 6 bases; unmatched bases: 15. The CDR3 region has the DNA TGTGCCAACTCACAAAGGGTCGGCGGGGGGGATACGCAGTATTTT. This encodes CANSQRVGGGDTQYF.

As regards this clonotype: A junction end diverges from the germline sequence, so it may reflect a read error. V is TRBV12-3 or TRBV12-4 and J is TRBJ2-3, with D perhaps matching TRBD2 (7 bases). The CDR3 extends over 15 amino acids. CDR3 coding DNA: TGTGCCAGCAGTAGGACTAGGGGGGCCACAAATACTCAGTATTTT. Its protein product is CASSRTRGATNTQYF.

This sequence joins TRBV20-1 and TRBJ2-1; 9 positions match TRBD2. The end of the DNA aligns better with TRBJ2-7, so the J call may be wrong. Germline CDR1 reads DFQATT; CDR2 reads SNEGSKA (reference sequence). The CDR3 covers 15 residues. The CDR3: CSASEGEREVYEQYF. The CDR3 DNA is TGCAGTGCTAGCGAGGGGGAGCGGGAGGTCTACGAGCAGTACTTC.

This clonotype has more than one count but fewer than ten. The chain has TRBV6-1 and TRBJ2-5, with D unclear. The J call is uncertain, as TRBJ2-7 better fits the DNA end. Germline V gives CDR1 MNHNS, CDR2 SASEGT. The CDR3 consists of 14 residues. CDR3 region: CASSEIGLAYEQYF. The CDR3 DNA sequence: TGTGCCAGCAGTGAAATAGGGCTGGCCTACGAGCAGTACTTC.

This clonotype was seen only a few times. The chain combines TRBV10-3 with TRBJ2-5, with 12 positions matching TRBD1. The J call may be mistaken, given a closer DNA end match to TRBJ2-7. CDR3 size: 15 residues. Germline CDR1 and CDR2: ENHRY and SYGVKD. CDR3 DNA sequence: TGTGCCATAATTTTCGGGACAGGGGGCGGTTACGAGCAGTACTTC. Translated, it gives CAIIFGTGGGYEQYF.

CDR3 protein: CASGLPIGGGYEQYF. The CDR3 region has the DNA TGTGCTAGTGGTTTGCCTATAGGAGGTGGGTACGAGCAGTACTTC. The chain is built from TRBV12-5 and TRBJ2-7; perhaps TRBD2 as D (5 bases). V was shortened by 2 bases and J by 4 bases, with 15 bases between the two germline ends. The germline CDR1 and CDR2 sequences are LGHNT and FRNRAP. The CDR3 has 15 residues. The full variable domain, its missing parts supplied by reference TRBV12-5 and TRBJ2-7, is DARVTQTPRHKVTEMGQEVTMRCQPILGHNTVFWYRQTMMQGLELLAYFRNRAPLDDSGMPKDRFSAEMPDATLATLKIQPSEPRDSAVYFCASGLPIGGGYEQYFGPGTRLTVT.

This clonotype was observed a handful of times. The V gene is TRBV11-2, the J gene TRBJ2-1; D tentatively fits TRBD1 or TRBD2 (5 bases each). The J call could be wrong; TRBJ2-7 is a better fit for the DNA end. This CDR3 is built from 13 residues. Germline CDR1 SGHAT, CDR2 FQNNGV. DNA of the CDR3: TGTGCCAGCAGCCTTGGGACGTGGAACGAGCAGTACTTC. Amino acids: CASSLGTWNEQYF.

Relative to its sample, this clonotype is medium-sized. The chain employs TRBV12-3 or TRBV12-4 and TRBJ2-7, with 11 bases lining up with TRBD2. CDR3 length: 14 residues. With 4 bases clipped from V and 6 bases from J, the junction kept 5 bases outside the gene matches. CDR3 residues: CASSSTSGSLEQYF. CDR3 bases: TGTGCCAGCAGTTCTACTAGCGGGAGTCTCGAGCAGTACTTC.

Within the sample, this clonotype is large. The rearrangement joins TRBV7-2 to TRBJ2-4, with 8 bases fitting TRBD1. The CDR3 sequence is 17 residues long. V lost 1 base and J lost 1; bases outside the gene matches: 6. Germline V gives CDR1 SGHTA, CDR2 FQGNSA. The CDR3 is CASSLGVPGGAKNIQYF. CDR3 in DNA: TGTGCCAGCAGCTTAGGTGTCCCAGGGGGCGCCAAAAACATTCAGTACTTC.

This clonotype was found a few times. The rearrangement uses TRBV7-9 and TRBJ2-1, with 8 bases lining up with TRBD1. The CDR3 loop spans 16 amino acids. With V trimmed by 4 bases and J by 6 bases, 11 bases remained unmatched. Looked up from germline, CDR1 is SEHNR and CDR2 is FQNEAQ (reference sequence). CDR3 region: CASSSRTGTGINEQFF. The DNA of the CDR3 is TGTGCCAGCAGCTCTCGGACAGGGACGGGGATCAATGAGCAGTTCTTC.

This clonotype was detected a few times. J is TRBJ2-5 and V is TRBV7-9; D is unresolved. The J call may be incorrect, as the DNA end agrees better with TRBJ2-7. The CDR3 sequence is 12 residues long. The V gene's germline CDR1 is SEHNR and CDR2 FQNEAQ (reference sequence). CDR3 sequence reads: CASSLLDNEQYF. The CDR3 DNA reads as TGTGCCAGCAGCTTATTGGATAACGAGCAGTACTTC.

Details on this clonotype: One end of the junction fails to match germline, which may point to a read error. The J gene is TRBJ2-5, the V gene TRBV7-8, with 8 bases lining up with TRBD2. CDR1 is SGHVS and CDR2 is FQNEAQ in the germline V gene. CDR3 length equals 15 residues. The CDR3 loop is CATSPVSSGEDTQYF. Written as DNA, the CDR3 is TGTGCCACCAGCCCCGTGAGTAGCGGGGAAGATACGCAGTACTTC.

V and J are TRBV25-1 and TRBJ2-3; D is unresolved. The V end lost 4 bases, the J end lost 1 base, and 12 bases lay between the germline ends. The CDR3 totals 15 residues. Germline assignment: CDR1 MGHDK and CDR2 SYGVNS. CDR3: CASSGVGAGTDTQYF. CDR3 sequence (DNA): TGTGCCAGCAGTGGGGTCGGTGCAGGCACAGATACGCAGTATTTT.

The chain uses TRBV18 and TRBJ2-3; D gene unclear. The CDR3 is made up of 12 amino acids. Between the trimmed V and J ends, which lost 8 bases and 0 bases, there was a span of 6 bases. Germline V gene data show CDR1 as KGHSH and CDR2 as LQKENI. The chain's CDR3 is CASAFSTDTQYF. CDR3 nucleotide sequence: TGTGCCAGCGCCTTTAGCACAGATACGCAGTATTTT.

This clonotype was recorded only once. Being one base from a much bigger clone, this may be a read error. The CDR3 reads CASSYSRQGGSYEQFF. CDR3 coding DNA: TGTGCCAGCAGTTACTCGCGCCAGGGAGGATCGTACGAGCAGTTCTTC. The chain has TRBV6-5 and TRBJ2-1, with a possible D match to TRBD2 (6 bases). V shed 0 bases and J shed 10 bases, with 19 bases lying between them. The CDR3 extends over 16 amino acids. The germline V gene has CDR1 MNHEY and CDR2 SVGAGI.

This clonotype has a handful of counts. CDR3 sequence (DNA): TGTGCCAGCAGCCCGGGACTCTCCTACAATGAGCAGTTCTTC. Translated: CASSPGLSYNEQFF. The V and J genes are TRBV7-3 and TRBJ2-1, with D possibly matching TRBD2 (6 bases). This CDR3 is built from 14 residues. Trimming shortened V by 5 bases and J by 0 bases, and 8 bases separated the two germline ends. CDR1 and CDR2 from the germline V gene are SGHTA and FQGTGA.

About this clonotype itself: An end of the junction does not agree with germline; a read error may underlie this. The chain recombines TRBV27 with TRBJ2-1; D gene ambiguous. Per the germline V gene, CDR1 is MNHEY and CDR2 is SMNVEV (reference sequence). CDR3 length equals 16 residues. The DNA for the CDR3 is TGTGCCAGCGGGTTCAGCGTGGGCGGTGACTCAGAGACCCAGTATTTC. Protein: CASGFSVGGDSETQYF.

This sequence joins TRBV7-2 and TRBJ2-1; possible D gene TRBD1, 5 bases. The CDR3 is 14 residues long. With 5 bases removed from V and 3 bases from J, the gap between germline ends came to 11 bases. In germline, CDR1 is SGHTA, CDR2 FQGNSA. DNA for the CDR3: TGTGCCAGCAGCCCCAGGGAATTCTACAATGAGCAGTTCTTC. Encoded protein: CASSPREFYNEQFF.